A single sample is the source of the 22 T cell receptor beta chains below, sequenced in a study of blood T cell repertoires in COVID-19. Sequencing was performed with immunoSEQ multiplex PCR; in TCRdb, only in-frame clones are kept and a portion is missing. The top ten clones hold approximately 10% of a sample with about 270,000 clones, roughly 86% of them seen once. The sequenced sample was peripheral blood. These TCRs come from a middle-aged man with active or convalescent COVID-19.

Only a few counts were recorded for this clone. This rearrangement joins TRBV28 to TRBJ1-6; maybe TRBD1 (5 bases). The V and J ends lost 4 bases and 2 bases respectively, with 6 bases between them. Germline loops: CDR1 MDHEN, CDR2 SYDVKM. There are 14 residues in the CDR3. In DNA form, the CDR3 reads TGTGCCAGCAGTTCCAGGGCCTATAATTCACCCCTCCACTTT. This codes for CASSSRAYNSPLHF.

CDR3 loop: CATRRTSGVETQYF. As DNA, the CDR3 is TGTGCCACCCGCCGGACTAGCGGGGTGGAGACCCAGTACTTC. The chain carries TRBV6-5 and TRBJ2-5; 12 positions agree with TRBD2. Germline assignment: CDR1 MNHEY and CDR2 SVGAGI. This CDR3 is built from 14 residues. Losses at the gene ends were 10 bases for V and 5 bases for J; bases not matched to a gene: 8.

In its sample, this clone was seen once. This sequence joins TRBV5-1 and TRBJ2-1; D possibly corresponds to TRBD2 (7 bases). The CDR3 sequence is 13 residues long. CDR1 is SGHRS, CDR2 YFSETQ, per germline. V shed 4 bases and J shed 9 bases, with 14 bases lying between them. CDR3 sequence reads: CASSEGRGSEQFF. CDR3 bases: TGCGCCAGCAGCGAGGGGAGGGGGAGTGAGCAGTTCTTC.

The chain recombines TRBV9 with TRBJ2-5; D is ambiguous. The V end was cut by 4 bases, the J end by 2 bases, with 12 bases between. The germline CDR1 and CDR2 sequences are SGDLS and YYNGEE. The CDR3 sequence is 14 residues long. In DNA, the CDR3 is TGTGCCAGCAGCCCCCCAGCCGGGCAAGAGACCCAGTACTTC. Amino acids: CASSPPAGQETQYF.

The chain is built from TRBV7-9 and TRBJ1-1, with D unclear. This CDR3 has 13 residues. Looked up from germline, CDR1 is SEHNR and CDR2 is FQNEAQ (reference sequence). The germline V and J ends were trimmed by 1 base and 6 bases, with 9 bases remaining between them. CDR3 coding DNA: TGTGCCAGCAGCTTAGAGTCATCGGCTGAAGCTTTCTTT. Translating gives CASSLESSAEAFF.

The gene calls are TRBV6-5 and TRBJ1-2, with D possibly TRBD1 on 5 matching bases. Germline V gives CDR1 MNHEY, CDR2 SVGAGI. The V end lost 6 bases, the J end lost 3 bases, and 17 bases lay between the germline ends. The CDR3 has 15 amino acids. As DNA, the CDR3 is TGTGCCAGCAGGGCAGGGACTTACACTGACTATGGCTACACCTTC. Translated, it gives CASRAGTYTDYGYTF.

The chain combines TRBV7-9 with TRBJ2-2; possible D gene TRBD1, 5 bases. This CDR3 has 18 residues. The V gene's germline CDR1 is SEHNR and CDR2 FQNEAQ (reference sequence). V lost 4 bases to trimming and J lost 0 bases, with 18 bases between them. The CDR3 DNA is TGTGCCAGCAGCTCGCCCCCATGGGGCCGCCCGAACACCGGGGAGCTGTTTTTT. Its translation: CASSSPPWGRPNTGELFF.

J is TRBJ1-1 and V is TRBV3-1 (or the pseudogene TRBV3-2), with D possibly TRBD1 on 5 matching bases. The CDR3 has 14 residues. Germline V CDR1 and CDR2: LGHDT, YNNKEL (reference sequence). V lost 1 base and J 6 bases, leaving 12 bases between the germline ends. Here the CDR3 reads CASSQAGGRAEAFF. In DNA form, the CDR3 reads TGTGCCAGCAGCCAAGCGGGGGGGAGGGCTGAAGCTTTCTTT.

The chain couples TRBV12-5 to TRBJ1-3, with 8 bases matching TRBD1. The CDR3 has 17 residues. The J segment lost 2 bases and the V segment lost 0 bases, leaving 6 bases of the junction unmatched. Germline assignment: CDR1 LGHNT and CDR2 FRNRAP. The CDR3 DNA reads as TGTGCTAGTGGTTTGGTCTGGCAGGGGGCGACTGGAAACACCATATATTTT. Amino acids: CASGLVWQGATGNTIYF.

The V gene is TRBV6-2 or TRBV6-3, the J gene TRBJ1-1; a weak D match, TRBD1 (5 bases). Trimming took 4 bases from V and 1 from J, leaving 13 bases between them. Germline V gives CDR1 MNHEY, CDR2 SVGEGT. The CDR3 totals 15 residues. CDR3 protein: CASSSPGLGNTEAFF. In DNA form, the CDR3 reads TGTGCCAGCAGTTCGCCGGGACTGGGGAACACTGAAGCTTTCTTT.

The chain uses TRBV19 and TRBJ1-1, with D unclear. Germline CDR1 LNHDA, CDR2 SQIVND (reference sequence). The CDR3 spans 13 residues. The V and J ends lost 2 bases and 8 bases respectively, with 12 bases between them. The CDR3 nucleotides read TGTGCCAGTAGTATAAAGGGAGGGAGAGAAGCTTTCTTT. Translating gives CASSIKGGREAFF.

The chain is built from TRBV11-3 and TRBJ1-1, with D hard to call. The V gene's germline CDR1 is SGHNT and CDR2 YENEEA. The CDR3 loop spans 11 amino acids. Trimming removed 1 base from V and 11 bases from J, with 8 bases in between. This chain's CDR3 is CASSLGARAFF. CDR3 nucleotide sequence: TGTGCCAGCAGCTTAGGGGCCAGGGCTTTCTTT.

Comment on this clone: This sample also contains other DNA sequences that code for the same CDR3. The chain couples TRBV7-9 to TRBJ2-5; 8 bases match TRBD2. The V segment lost 5 bases and the J segment 4 bases; nucleotides outside the gene matches: 6. Germline loops: CDR1 SEHNR, CDR2 FQNEAQ (reference sequence). This CDR3 has 14 residues. CDR3 sequence reads: CASSPSTSGETQYF. As DNA, the CDR3 is TGTGCCAGCAGCCCAAGCACTAGCGGAGAGACCCAGTACTTC.

This clone has just one count. This chain connects TRBV6-5 to TRBJ2-2, with 12 positions matching TRBD2. Germline CDR1 MNHEY, CDR2 SVGAGI. The CDR3 contains 15 residues. With 5 bases clipped from V and 5 bases from J, the junction kept 3 bases outside the gene matches. The chain's CDR3 is CASSPGLAGTGELFF. Here the CDR3 DNA reads TGTGCCAGCAGTCCCGGACTAGCGGGGACCGGGGAGCTGTTTTTT.

V gene TRBV6-1 combines with J gene TRBJ2-1; tentatively, D is TRBD2 (5 bases). CDR3 length equals 13 residues. In germline, CDR1 is MNHNS, CDR2 SASEGT. Trimming removed 3 bases at V and 4 bases at J, with 7 bases between. This CDR3 is CASSDGGYNEQFF. The CDR3 region has the DNA TGTGCCAGCAGTGATGGCGGGTACAATGAGCAGTTCTTC.

The chain combines TRBV28 with TRBJ1-1; D is unclear. CDR3 length: 13 residues. Looked up from germline, CDR1 is MDHEN and CDR2 is SYDVKM. V lost 2 bases and J lost 4, with 8 bases in between. As DNA, the CDR3 is TGTGCCAGCAGTTTAAGGGAGGGCACTGAAGCTTTCTTT. It codes for CASSLREGTEAFF.

The chain couples TRBV6-5 to TRBJ2-7; 11 nucleotides agree with TRBD2. The trim removed 2 bases at V and 4 bases at J, leaving 7 bases unmatched. Germline-derived CDR1 and CDR2 are MNHEY and SVGAGI. CDR3 length equals 16 residues. CDR3 sequence: CASSYNPTSGSYEQYF. In DNA, the CDR3 is TGTGCCAGCAGTTACAACCCCACTAGCGGGAGTTACGAGCAGTACTTC.

This clone appeared once. The V call is TRBV29-1, the J call TRBJ1-6; maybe TRBD1 (5 bases). Germline V gene sequence: CDR1 SQVTM, CDR2 ANQGSEA. The CDR3 length is 13 residues. V lost 2 bases and J 7 bases, leaving 9 bases between the germline ends. The CDR3 reads CSVERTPNSPLHF. DNA for the CDR3: TGCAGCGTTGAAAGGACACCAAATTCACCCCTCCACTTT.

J is TRBJ2-1 and V is TRBV10-3, with D maybe TRBD1 (6 bases). This CDR3 is built from 12 residues. The ends were cut back, 5 bases at V and 9 bases at J, with 11 bases in the middle. From germline, CDR1 is ENHRY and CDR2 SYGVKD. The CDR3 DNA reads TGTGCCATCAGTCGACAGGTCGGTGAGCAGTTCTTC. Amino acids: CAISRQVGEQFF.

The chain employs TRBV28 and TRBJ1-4; D is perhaps TRBD1 (5 bases). From germline, CDR1 is MDHEN and CDR2 SYDVKM. The CDR3 extends over 12 amino acids. The V gene lost 8 bases and the J gene lost 7 bases, with 11 bases spanning the gap. The CDR3 here is CASLGGSEKLFF. The CDR3 nucleotides are TGTGCCAGCCTGGGGGGTAGTGAAAAACTGTTTTTT.

This clone was recorded only once. The chain carries TRBV6-4 and TRBJ2-3, with 7 bases lining up with TRBD2. Per the germline V gene, CDR1 is MRHNA and CDR2 is SNTAGT. The V and J ends lost 6 bases and 4 bases, in that order; junction bases with no gene match: 10. CDR3 length: 15 residues. CDR3 DNA sequence: TGTGCCAGCAGACTGAGCGGGACCCTCGCAGATACGCAGTATTTT. Amino acid sequence: CASRLSGTLADTQYF.

The J gene is TRBJ1-1, the V gene TRBV5-1; 10 nucleotides match TRBD1. Germline CDR1 SGHRS, CDR2 YFSETQ. V lost 6 bases to trimming and J lost 4 bases; unmatched junction nucleotides: 3. This CDR3 has 13 amino acids. In DNA, the CDR3 is TGCGCCAGCACGGGACAGGGGCGCACTGAAGCTTTCTTT. Translated: CASTGQGRTEAFF.